The TCR beta chain described here comes from a study of blood T cells in healthy people across ages. Combining a sample-barcoded 5' primer with a J-beta primer mix, a second PCR ran for about 7 to 11 cycles. TCRdb processed the 5' RACE reads anew with MiXCR; each CDR3 protein has one entry. The repertoire has about a million distinct CDR3 sequences, about 48% of them found once; the top ten carry over 10%. Per the germline V gene, CDR1 is DFQATT and CDR2 is SNEGSKA (reference sequence). The CDR3 sequence is 13 residues long. Trimming left V 1 base short and J 1 base short, with 7 bases between. The receptor comes from a man younger than 45 in good health. The sample consisted of blood. The chain uses TRBV20-1 and TRBJ2-5, with no clear D. The CDR3 region is CSARVPSQETQYF. The CDR3 coding sequence is TGCAGTGCTAGAGTGCCTAGCCAAGAGACCCAGTACTTC.